This TCR beta chain came from a study of beta chain features in type 1 diabetes. In the study overall: Healthy donors and patients had similar age, gender and cell yields. Whole-study findings and limits: The analysis here could not establish whether HLA type shapes TCRB rearrangement. Since sequencing was performed on cDNA, cells with high TCR expression could be over-represented. Type 1 diabetes patients had TCRB CDR3s that were shorter (moderately but significantly so) in all four CD4+ subsets.

Each of the CD4+ naive, central memory, regulatory and stem cell-like memory populations was sorted via CD45RO/CCR7/CD25/CD127/CD95/CD27. This clone has just a few counts. The antigen is unknown. Reverse transcription of all isolated RNA meant that expressed TCRB transcripts were sequenced. Assay: immunoSEQ multiplex PCR; the TCRdb copy retains only in-frame clones and omits some. This sample has 100,000 to 150,000 clones, with 17% found just once. V shed 10 bases, J shed 4 bases, and the junction held 10 bases outside the gene matches. Germline values: CDR1 MDHEN, CDR2 SYDVKM. The CDR3 contains 14 residues.

Sequenced material: central memory CD4+ T cells from blood. The chain links TRBV28 to TRBJ2-3; 8 bases agree with TRBD2. This TCR came from a man in his late teens or twenties with type 1 diabetes. The CDR3 nucleotides are TGTGCCACCTCGATAGCGGGATTGTCAGATACGCAGTATTTT. This codes for CATSIAGLSDTQYF.